The rows below give T cell receptor beta chains drawn from one sample of a study of regulatory T cells in long-lasting Graves disease. TCRdb reanalysed the multiplex PCR reads using MiXCR and keeps one entry per CDR3 protein. The sample yields fewer than 450,000 distinct CDR3 sequences, roughly 20% seen once. Specimen: peripheral blood mononuclear cells (PBMCs), collected when the disease was refractory, from a patient treated with antithyroid drugs. Receptor source: a female donor with Graves disease. Each CDR3 is given with its conserved first and last residue. The order of the fields is clone size, V gene, J gene, D gene, CDR3 protein, CDR3 DNA. D genes are given only for firm matches. The size field is filled for only some rows; it gives once, few, many or a size class.

many	TRBV12-3/TRBV12-4	TRBJ1-2	NA	CASSAPRLDYGYTF	TGTGCCAGCAGTGCCCCGAGGTTGGACTATGGCTACACCTTC
few	TRBV7-2	TRBJ2-7	NA	CASSILGLISEQYF	TGTGCCAGCAGCATACTAGGCCTGATCAGCGAGCAGTACTTC
many	TRBV11-2	TRBJ2-5	NA	CASSLSSGKQETQYF	TGTGCCAGCAGCCTCTCGTCCGGGAAACAAGAGACCCAGTACTTC
NA	TRBV5-1	TRBJ1-4	NA	CASSGGLLGYPEKLFF	TGCGCCAGCAGCGGCGGCCTTTTAGGGTATCCTGAAAAACTGTTTTTT
many	TRBV6-1	TRBJ1-2	NA	CASREDGSNYGYTF	TGTGCCAGCAGAGAGGACGGATCTAACTATGGCTACACCTTC
NA	TRBV10-3	TRBJ1-2	NA	CAIGGVRSNYGYTF	TGTGCCATCGGCGGGGTCAGGTCGAACTATGGCTACACCTTC
few	TRBV20-1	TRBJ2-7	TRBD2	CSARLAGGPWEQYF	TGCAGTGCTAGACTAGCGGGAGGGCCGTGGGAGCAGTACTTC
NA	TRBV5-6	TRBJ2-5	NA	CASSPDWAGTQETQYF	TGTGCCAGCAGCCCGGACTGGGCGGGGACCCAAGAGACCCAGTACTTC
many	TRBV5-6	TRBJ1-2	NA	CASSYGVVGYTF	TGTGCCAGCAGCTATGGGGTGGTCGGCTACACCTTC
NA	TRBV20-1	TRBJ2-7	TRBD1	CSAGQGYYEQYF	TGCAGTGCTGGACAGGGCTACTACGAGCAGTACTTC
many	TRBV20-1	TRBJ2-7	TRBD1	CSASWTGSTPGGYEQYF	TGCAGTGCTAGTTGGACAGGGTCCACGCCCGGGGGCTACGAGCAGTACTTC
NA	TRBV5-6	TRBJ2-1	TRBD2	CASSPWTSGYNEQFF	TGTGCCAGCAGCCCTTGGACTAGCGGATACAATGAGCAGTTCTTC
NA	TRBV5-4	TRBJ1-1	NA	CASSLDLLGWNTEAFF	TGTGCCAGCAGCTTGGATCTTCTTGGGTGGAACACTGAAGCTTTCTTT
NA	TRBV12-5	TRBJ2-3	TRBD2	CASGSPWSGTEAAQYF	TGTGCTAGTGGTTCCCCCTGGAGCGGGACGGAGGCGGCGCAGTATTTT
many	TRBV15	TRBJ1-5	NA	CATSRDRFGRAGNQPQHF	TGTGCCACCAGCAGAGATCGTTTCGGGCGGGCCGGCAATCAGCCCCAGCATTTT
many	TRBV28	TRBJ2-7	NA	CASSLVTASYEQYF	TGTGCCAGCAGTTTAGTGACCGCTTCCTACGAGCAGTACTTC
NA	TRBV20-1	TRBJ2-4	NA	CSARDEGLAKNIQYF	TGCAGTGCTAGAGATGAGGGTTTAGCCAAAAACATTCAGTACTTC
many	TRBV27	TRBJ2-7	TRBD1	CASSLRTGYEQYF	TGTGCCAGCAGTTTGAGGACAGGCTACGAGCAGTACTTC
NA	TRBV29-1	TRBJ2-7	NA	CSVAERGYEQYF	TGCAGCGTCGCGGAACGGGGCTACGAGCAGTACTTC
many	TRBV12-3/TRBV12-4	TRBJ1-5	NA	CASSFADQPQHF	TGTGCCAGCAGTTTTGCTGATCAGCCCCAGCATTTT
NA	TRBV20-1	TRBJ1-1	TRBD1	CSARHTGGWTEAFF	TGCAGTGCTAGGCATACAGGGGGCTGGACTGAAGCTTTCTTT
NA	TRBV15	TRBJ2-1	TRBD2	CATSRDSPSSGVYNEQFF	TGTGCCACCAGCAGAGATTCCCCGTCTAGCGGGGTCTACAATGAGCAGTTCTTC
few	TRBV11-1	TRBJ2-5	TRBD1	CASSLPRDRGRETQYF	TGTGCCAGCAGCTTACCGAGGGACAGGGGAAGAGAGACCCAGTACTTC
NA	TRBV20-1	TRBJ2-1	TRBD2	CSAVERDSYNEQFF	TGCAGTGCCGTTGAGCGGGATTCCTACAATGAGCAGTTCTTC
NA	TRBV20-1	TRBJ1-1	NA	CSATPIPDSEAFF	TGCAGTGCTACTCCGATCCCCGACAGTGAAGCTTTCTTT
NA	TRBV29-1	TRBJ2-3	NA	CSVVGDMTSTDTQYF	TGCAGCGTTGTAGGGGACATGACTAGCACAGATACGCAGTATTTT
few	TRBV6-2/TRBV6-3	TRBJ1-1	NA	CASSYSPDTHGAFF	TGTGCCAGCAGTTACTCCCCGGATACCCACGGAGCTTTCTTT
many	TRBV28	TRBJ2-2	TRBD1	CASAGTVNTGELFF	TGTGCCAGCGCCGGGACAGTGAACACCGGGGAGCTGTTTTTT
many	TRBV3-1	TRBJ2-7	TRBD2	CASSDTGTSGYEQYF	TGTGCCAGCAGCGACACCGGGACTAGCGGCTACGAGCAGTACTTC
NA	TRBV6-2/TRBV6-3	TRBJ2-2	NA	CASSYPSGDTTGELFF	TGTGCCAGCAGTTACCCCTCGGGGGATACCACCGGGGAGCTGTTTTTT
NA	TRBV4-1	TRBJ1-5	NA	CASSPSQGPWEPQHF	TGCGCCAGCAGCCCTTCCCAGGGGCCCTGGGAGCCCCAGCATTTT
many	TRBV10-1	TRBJ2-2	TRBD2	CASSPGTSARRRVGELFF	TGCGCCAGCAGTCCCGGGACTAGCGCTAGAAGAAGGGTCGGGGAGCTGTTTTTT
few	TRBV6-5	TRBJ1-5	NA	CATSLTRGSNQPQHF	TGTGCCACCAGTTTGACTCGGGGGAGCAATCAGCCCCAGCATTTT
many	TRBV20-1	TRBJ2-7	TRBD2	CSARRAGGGEQYF	TGCAGTGCTAGGCGCGCGGGAGGGGGAGAGCAGTACTTC
many	TRBV30	TRBJ1-4	NA	CAWSSTPDSQAGKLFF	TGTGCCTGGAGCTCTACCCCCGACAGCCAGGCGGGAAAACTGTTTTTT
many	TRBV28	TRBJ2-2	NA	CASSSTRGELFF	TGTGCCAGCAGTTCAACCCGAGGGGAGCTGTTTTTT
NA	TRBV29-1	TRBJ2-7	NA	CSVNSFGEQYF	TGCAGCGTTAACTCTTTCGGCGAGCAGTACTTC
few	TRBV4-3	TRBJ2-4	NA	CASSQDAASGLAKNIQYF	TGCGCCAGCAGCCAAGATGCGGCAAGCGGATTAGCCAAAAACATTCAGTACTTC
NA	TRBV29-1	TRBJ1-4	TRBD1	CSVSSGGGEKLFF	TGCAGCGTTTCCTCAGGGGGAGGTGAAAAACTGTTTTTT
NA	TRBV9	TRBJ2-6	NA	CASSVAPLLSGANVLTF	TGTGCCAGCAGCGTAGCTCCGTTACTCTCTGGGGCCAACGTCCTGACTTTC
many	TRBV9	TRBJ2-7	NA	CASSHSSYEQYF	TGTGCCAGCAGCCATTCCTCCTACGAGCAGTACTTC
few	TRBV11-1	TRBJ2-5	NA	CASASGEGRGFIETQYF	TGTGCCAGCGCGTCGGGAGAAGGCAGGGGTTTTATAGAGACCCAGTACTTC
few	TRBV6-1	TRBJ2-7	TRBD2	CASTLGPGGTYEQYF	TGTGCCAGCACCCTTGGACCGGGAGGAACCTACGAGCAGTACTTC
many	TRBV2	TRBJ2-2	NA	CASSARETGELFF	TGTGCCAGCAGTGCCAGGGAAACCGGGGAGCTGTTTTTT
NA	TRBV6-2/TRBV6-3	TRBJ2-2	TRBD2	CASLLAGDIGELFF	TGTGCCAGCCTACTAGCGGGAGATATCGGGGAGCTGTTTTTT
NA	TRBV20-1	TRBJ1-6	NA	CSAKDRGSSYNSPLHF	TGCAGTGCTAAGGACAGAGGGAGCTCCTATAATTCACCCCTCCACTTT
NA	TRBV5-1	TRBJ2-7	TRBD1	CASVPLGGYHEQYF	TGCGCCAGCGTGCCCTTAGGGGGCTACCACGAGCAGTACTTC
few	TRBV6-2/TRBV6-3	TRBJ1-2	NA	CATSSYSDTLSYGYTF	TGTGCCACCTCTTCATACTCCGACACTTTGAGCTATGGCTACACCTTC
NA	TRBV20-1	TRBJ2-3	TRBD2	CSARAIGGSSPGTQYF	TGCAGTGCTAGAGCGATAGGCGGGAGCTCTCCCGGGACGCAGTATTTT
many	TRBV28	TRBJ1-6	NA	CASLSRPNSPLHF	TGTGCCAGCCTCTCGAGGCCTAACTCACCCCTCCACTTT
few	TRBV7-9	TRBJ1-3	NA	CASSFHVPASGNTIYF	TGTGCCAGCAGCTTTCATGTCCCCGCATCTGGAAACACCATATATTTT
NA	TRBV28	TRBJ2-7	TRBD2	CASSFPTSGGEIYEQYF	TGTGCCAGCAGTTTCCCTACTAGCGGGGGCGAGATCTACGAGCAGTACTTC
NA	TRBV19	TRBJ1-1	NA	CASSLFHIGQGGGSTEAFF	TGTGCCAGTAGTTTATTTCACATAGGACAAGGAGGGGGAAGCACTGAAGCTTTCTTT